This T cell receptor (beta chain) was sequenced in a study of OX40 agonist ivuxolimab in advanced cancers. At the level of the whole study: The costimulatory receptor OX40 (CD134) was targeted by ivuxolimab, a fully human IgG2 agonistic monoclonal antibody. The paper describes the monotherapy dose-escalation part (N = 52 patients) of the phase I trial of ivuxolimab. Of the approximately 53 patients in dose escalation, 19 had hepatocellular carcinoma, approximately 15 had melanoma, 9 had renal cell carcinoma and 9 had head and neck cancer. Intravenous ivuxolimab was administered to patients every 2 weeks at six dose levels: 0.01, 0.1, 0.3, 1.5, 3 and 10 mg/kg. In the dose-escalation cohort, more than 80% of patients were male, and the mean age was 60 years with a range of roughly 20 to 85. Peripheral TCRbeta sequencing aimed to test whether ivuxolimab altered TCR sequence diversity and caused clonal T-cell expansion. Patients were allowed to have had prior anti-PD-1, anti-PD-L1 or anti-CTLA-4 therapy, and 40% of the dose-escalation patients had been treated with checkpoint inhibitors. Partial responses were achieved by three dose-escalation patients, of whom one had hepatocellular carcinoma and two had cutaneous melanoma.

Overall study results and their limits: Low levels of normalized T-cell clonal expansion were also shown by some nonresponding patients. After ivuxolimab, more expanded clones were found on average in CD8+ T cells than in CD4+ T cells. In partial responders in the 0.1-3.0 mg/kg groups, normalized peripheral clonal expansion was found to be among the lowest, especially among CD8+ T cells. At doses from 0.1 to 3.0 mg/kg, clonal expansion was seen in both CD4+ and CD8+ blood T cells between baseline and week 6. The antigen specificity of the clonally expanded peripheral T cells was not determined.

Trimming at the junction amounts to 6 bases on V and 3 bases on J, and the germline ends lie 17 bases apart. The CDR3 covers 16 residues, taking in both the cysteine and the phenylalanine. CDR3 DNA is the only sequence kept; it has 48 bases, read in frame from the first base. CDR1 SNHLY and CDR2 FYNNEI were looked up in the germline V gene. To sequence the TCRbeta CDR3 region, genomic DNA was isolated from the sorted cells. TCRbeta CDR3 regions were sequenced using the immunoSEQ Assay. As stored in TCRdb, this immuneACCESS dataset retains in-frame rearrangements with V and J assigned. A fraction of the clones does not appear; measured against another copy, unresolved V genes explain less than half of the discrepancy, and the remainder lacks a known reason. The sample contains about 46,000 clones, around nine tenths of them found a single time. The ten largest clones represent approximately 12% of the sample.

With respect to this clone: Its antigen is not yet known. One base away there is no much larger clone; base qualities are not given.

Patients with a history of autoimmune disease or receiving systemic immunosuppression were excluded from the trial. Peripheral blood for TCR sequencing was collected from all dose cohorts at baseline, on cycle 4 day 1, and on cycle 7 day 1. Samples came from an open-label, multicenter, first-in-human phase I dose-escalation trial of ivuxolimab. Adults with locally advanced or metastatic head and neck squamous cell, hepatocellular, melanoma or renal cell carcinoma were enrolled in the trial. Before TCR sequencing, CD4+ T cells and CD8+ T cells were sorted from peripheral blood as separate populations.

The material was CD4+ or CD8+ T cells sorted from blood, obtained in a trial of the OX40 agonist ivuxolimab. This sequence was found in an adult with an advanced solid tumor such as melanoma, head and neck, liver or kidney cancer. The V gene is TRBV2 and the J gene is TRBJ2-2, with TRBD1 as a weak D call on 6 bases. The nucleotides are TGTGCCAGCAGGTACGAACAGGGCCGGCACACCGGGGAGCTGTTTTTT. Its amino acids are CASRYEQGRHTGELFF.